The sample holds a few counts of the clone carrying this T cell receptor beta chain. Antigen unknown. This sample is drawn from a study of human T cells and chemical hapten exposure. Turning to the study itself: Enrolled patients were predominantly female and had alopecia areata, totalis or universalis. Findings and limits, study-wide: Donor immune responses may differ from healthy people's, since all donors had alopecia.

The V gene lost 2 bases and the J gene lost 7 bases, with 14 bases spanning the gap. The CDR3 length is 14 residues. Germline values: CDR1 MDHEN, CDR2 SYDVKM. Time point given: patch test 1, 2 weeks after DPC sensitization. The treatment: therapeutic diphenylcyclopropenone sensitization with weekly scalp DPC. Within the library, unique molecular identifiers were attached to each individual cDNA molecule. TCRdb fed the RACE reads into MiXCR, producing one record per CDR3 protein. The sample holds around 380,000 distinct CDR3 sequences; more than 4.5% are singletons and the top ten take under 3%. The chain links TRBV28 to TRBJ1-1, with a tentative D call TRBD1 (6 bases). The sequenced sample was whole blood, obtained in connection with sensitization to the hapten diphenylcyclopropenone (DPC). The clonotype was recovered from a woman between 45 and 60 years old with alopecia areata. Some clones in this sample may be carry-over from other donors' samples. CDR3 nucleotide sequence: TGTGCCAGCAGTTTACCCGGGACATCAGATGAAGCTTTCTTT. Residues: CASSLPGTSDEAFF.